What follows are 27 T cell receptor beta chains derived from one specimen sequenced in a study of T cells in Graves' hyperthyroidism and ophthalmopathy. From RNA transcripts, TCR beta CDR3 regions were amplified. HTBI primers were the set used in a first-round RT-PCR of the TCR CDR3. TCRdb fed the multiplex PCR reads into MiXCR, producing one record per CDR3 protein. The sample records hundreds of thousands of distinct CDR3 sequences, roughly 14% being singletons. The specimen sequenced was blood. These receptors were obtained from a man aged 18 to 35 with Graves' ophthalmopathy.

This clonotype was recorded at least ten times. The chain joins TRBV3-1 to TRBJ2-1, with D perhaps TRBD1 (5 bases). The germline V gene encodes CDR1 LGHDT and CDR2 YNNKEL (reference sequence). V lost 2 bases and J lost 5, with 10 bases in between. The CDR3 runs 14 residues. The CDR3 reads CASSQSGRDNEQFF. The DNA of the CDR3 is TGTGCCAGCAGCCAATCGGGCAGGGACAATGAGCAGTTCTTC.

The genes are TRBV3-1 and TRBJ2-7; possible D gene TRBD2, 6 bases. The CDR3 spans 17 residues. The V and J ends lost 0 bases and 3 bases respectively, with 18 bases between them. CDR1 is LGHDT, CDR2 YNNKEL, per germline (reference sequence). The CDR3 reads CASSQDAREATNYEQYF. The CDR3 nucleotides are TGTGCCAGCAGCCAAGACGCTAGGGAGGCGACAAACTACGAGCAGTACTTC.

This clonotype was recorded at least ten times. The V call is TRBV9, the J call TRBJ2-1; TRBD1 aligns across 10 bases. CDR1 is SGDLS, CDR2 YYNGEE, per germline. The V gene end was trimmed by 0 bases and the J gene end by 4 bases; junction bases not matched to a gene: 10. This CDR3 is 18 amino acids long. CDR3 residues: CASSVEGQGRFHYNEQFF. For the CDR3, the DNA is TGTGCCAGCAGCGTAGAGGGACAGGGGAGGTTTCATTACAATGAGCAGTTCTTC.

This clonotype has a single count. It is likely a read error, because the conserved phenylalanine at the end of the CDR3 is missing. The V gene is TRBV27, the J gene TRBJ2-7; 10 nucleotides line up with TRBD2. Germline loops: CDR1 MNHEY, CDR2 SMNVEV (reference sequence). J gave up 1 base and V 1 base, and 4 bases lay outside the gene matches. The length of the CDR3 is 16 residues. The CDR3 DNA is TGTGCCAGCAGTTTATATGGACTAGCGGATTCCTACGAGCAGTACCTC. It translates to CASSLYGLADSYEQYL.

This clonotype was seen a few times. V usage is TRBV10-3 and J usage is TRBJ1-5; unclear D gene. V was cut by 0 bases and J by 3 bases, with 12 bases left in between. CDR3 size: 16 residues. Per germline, CDR1 ENHRY and CDR2 SYGVKD. Here the CDR3 reads CAISESSGENNQPQHF. The CDR3 DNA reads as TGTGCCATCAGTGAGTCTTCGGGTGAAAACAATCAGCCCCAGCATTTT.

This clonotype was seen at least ten times. This sequence joins TRBV7-3 and TRBJ2-3; perhaps TRBD2 as D (6 bases). The germline CDR1 and CDR2 sequences are SGHTA and FQGTGA. The CDR3 has 15 residues. V dropped 5 bases and J dropped 2 bases, with 14 bases sitting between them. CDR3: CASSAFGSLTDTQYF. Written as DNA, the CDR3 is TGTGCCAGCAGCGCCTTCGGGAGCCTCACAGATACGCAGTATTTT.

As concerns this clonotype: One base away lies a much larger clone, so this may be a sequencing read error. This chain connects TRBV5-1 to TRBJ2-3, with 7 bases identical to TRBD2. CDR1 is SGHRS, CDR2 YFSETQ, per germline. This CDR3 comprises 15 residues. The CDR3 loop reads CAGSLGGAGADTQYF. The CDR3 DNA reads as TGCGCCGGCAGCTTGGGCGGGGCGGGAGCAGATACGCAGTATTTT.

This clonotype was found many times. The chain recombines TRBV27 with TRBJ2-1; 9 bases line up with TRBD1. Germline CDR1 reads MNHEY; CDR2 reads SMNVEV (reference sequence). The junction had 7 bases not matched to a gene; V was cut back by 6 bases and J by 10 bases. The CDR3 loop spans 13 amino acids. The CDR3 protein is CASSPDRGEEQFF. As DNA, the CDR3 is TGTGCCAGCAGCCCGGACAGGGGCGAAGAGCAGTTCTTC.

The V gene is TRBV7-2, the J gene TRBJ2-7, with 7 bases aligning to TRBD2. This CDR3 is 16 amino acids long. The J segment lost 4 bases and the V segment lost 0 bases, leaving 9 bases of the junction unmatched. The germline CDR1 and CDR2 sequences are SGHTA and FQGNSA. CDR3 region: CASSLARGSSTYEQYF. The CDR3 coding sequence is TGTGCCAGCAGCTTAGCGCGCGGGAGCTCCACTTACGAGCAGTACTTC.

This clonotype was seen a few times. The chain combines TRBV6-2 or TRBV6-3 with TRBJ2-7; D uncertain. This CDR3 spans 13 amino acids. V lost 2 bases, J lost 6 bases, and 11 bases lay in between. Germline values: CDR1 MNHEY, CDR2 SVGEGT. As DNA, the CDR3 is TGTGCCAGCAGTTACGTCCTAGTGGGCGAGCAGTACTTC. Translated, it gives CASSYVLVGEQYF.

This clonotype was counted many times. This sequence joins TRBV2 and TRBJ2-4; D is possibly TRBD1 (6 bases). Germline CDR1 is SNHLY and CDR2 is FYNNEI. The CDR3 extends over 11 amino acids. V was trimmed by 4 bases and J by 14 bases, leaving 12 bases between them. CDR3 sequence (DNA): TGTGCCAGCAGTGGGGCAGGGGTGGAGTACTTC. Protein: CASSGAGVEYF.

The chain employs TRBV6-2 or TRBV6-3 and TRBJ2-4; 14 positions match TRBD2. The CDR3 is 20 residues long. V dropped 5 bases and J dropped 0; count of bases not matched to a gene: 12. Germline V gives CDR1 MNHEY, CDR2 SVGEGT. In nucleotides, the CDR3 is TGTGCCAGCAGTGACCCCGGGACTAGCGGGAGATATGGAGCCAAAAACATTCAGTACTTC. Encoded protein: CASSDPGTSGRYGAKNIQYF.

This clonotype was recorded many times. The gene calls are TRBV2 and TRBJ2-3; 10 bases line up with TRBD2. With V trimmed by 7 bases and J by 3 bases, 4 bases remained unmatched. The CDR3 loop spans 14 amino acids. Germline CDR1 SNHLY, CDR2 FYNNEI. The CDR3 DNA reads TGTGCCAGCAAACTAGCGGGGTTGACAGATACGCAGTATTTT. It yields the protein CASKLAGLTDTQYF. The full variable domain, with the rest looked up from reference TRBV2 and TRBJ2-3, is EPEVTQTPSHQVTQMGQEVILRCVPISNHLYFYWYRQILGQKVEFLVSFYNNEISEKSEIFDDQFSVERPDGSNFTLKIRSTKLEDSAMYFCASKLAGLTDTQYFGPGTRLTVL.

This clonotype appeared many times. This chain links TRBV6-5 with TRBJ1-1; a possible D gene is TRBD1 (5 bases). The CDR3 contains 17 residues. V lost 2 bases and J lost 0, with 16 bases in between. Per germline, CDR1 MNHEY and CDR2 SVGAGI. The DNA for the CDR3 is TGTGCCAGCAGTTACATTCCTCGGGACGGGTTGAACACTGAAGCTTTCTTT. This sequence encodes CASSYIPRDGLNTEAFF.

The rearrangement joins TRBV4-2 to TRBJ1-4, with D maybe TRBD1 (6 bases). The CDR3 extends over 15 amino acids. The germline V gene has CDR1 LGHNA and CDR2 YNFKEQ. The V end was cut by 4 bases, the J end by 7 bases, with 16 bases between. CDR3 in amino acids: CASSLAQGTLEKLFF. CDR3 coding DNA: TGTGCCAGCAGCCTCGCCCAGGGGACCCTTGAAAAACTGTTTTTT.

This clonotype was recorded many times. V is TRBV4-1 and J is TRBJ1-2; D gene unclear. The germline V and J ends were trimmed by 4 bases and 4 bases, with 13 bases remaining between them. The CDR3 is made up of 14 amino acids. CDR1 and CDR2 from the germline V gene are MGHRA and YSYEKL. CDR3 region: CASSRQRVGYGYTF. The CDR3 DNA sequence: TGCGCCAGCAGCCGGCAGAGGGTCGGCTATGGCTACACCTTC.

Ten or more counts support this clonotype. The V and J genes are TRBV11-2 and TRBJ2-7, with unresolved D. The CDR3 has 13 residues. Germline V gives CDR1 SGHAT, CDR2 FQNNGV. The V end lost 0 bases, the J end lost 3 bases, and 6 bases lay between the germline ends. DNA for the CDR3: TGTGCCAGCAGCTTAGATGCCCTCTACGAGCAGTACTTC. Translating gives CASSLDALYEQYF.

On this clonotype itself: A much bigger clone sits one base away, suggesting this may be a read error. This chain connects TRBV7-9 to TRBJ2-1; TRBD2 matches at 12 bases. V shed 5 bases, J shed 8 bases, and the junction held 10 bases outside the gene matches. Germline V gives CDR1 SEHNR, CDR2 FQNEAQ (reference sequence). The CDR3 consists of 16 residues. The CDR3 DNA sequence: TGTGCCAGCAGCGACCGACTAGCGGGGGATAACGATGAGCAGTTCTTC. It specifies CASSDRLAGDNDEQFF.

This clonotype has ten or more counts. The chain recombines TRBV6-1 with TRBJ1-6; TRBD1 is a possible D gene (5 bases). Trimming removed 6 bases at V and 0 bases at J, with 15 bases between. In germline, CDR1 is MNHNS, CDR2 SASEGT. This CDR3 has 17 residues. The CDR3 DNA is TGTGCCAGCAGACCCTTGGGACGGAGCTCCTATAATTCACCCCTCCACTTT. This translates into CASRPLGRSSYNSPLHF.

The chain combines TRBV19 with TRBJ2-3; D is uncertain. The CDR3 contains 13 residues. CDR1 and CDR2 (germline): LNHDA, SQIVND (reference sequence). Trimming left V 1 base short and J 2 bases short, with 4 bases between. The chain's CDR3 is CASSIGHTDTQYF. The CDR3 DNA reads TGTGCCAGTAGTATAGGACACACAGATACGCAGTATTTT.

This clonotype was counted at least ten times. This chain uses TRBV5-5 with TRBJ1-5; no clear D gene. The germline V and J ends were trimmed by 4 bases and 3 bases, with 14 bases remaining between them. CDR3 length equals 15 residues. Germline assignment: CDR1 SGHKS and CDR2 YYEKEE (reference sequence). CDR3 loop: CASSPARGSNQPQHF. The CDR3 DNA follows: TGTGCCAGCAGCCCCGCCCGGGGATCCAATCAGCCCCAGCATTTT.

The chain carries TRBV6-1 and TRBJ2-3; no definite D call. The CDR3 consists of 15 residues. Germline CDR1 reads MNHNS; CDR2 reads SASEGT. Trimming took off 4 bases at V and 2 bases at J, with 13 bases between the two ends. The CDR3 DNA follows: TGTGCCAGCAGTGTAGTCGCCCCCTTCACAGATACGCAGTATTTT. Its protein product is CASSVVAPFTDTQYF.

This clonotype was seen at least ten times. The CDR3 DNA reads as TGTGCCAGCAGTCAAAAGTACAATGAGCAGTTCTTC. It codes for CASSQKYNEQFF. The chain uses TRBV12-3 or TRBV12-4 and TRBJ2-1; D gene uncertain. CDR3 length: 12 residues. V shed 5 bases and J shed 4 bases, with 6 bases lying between them.

This clonotype has at least ten counts. The gene calls are TRBV14 and TRBJ2-5, with D unresolved. Germline lookup yields CDR1 SGHDN and CDR2 FVKESK. CDR3 length: 14 residues. Between the trimmed V and J ends, which lost 0 bases and 2 bases, there was a span of 7 bases. This CDR3 is CASSQDRRQETQYF. The CDR3 DNA reads TGTGCCAGCAGCCAAGATAGGCGGCAAGAGACCCAGTACTTC.

This rearrangement joins TRBV6-1 to TRBJ2-2, with 10 positions matching TRBD1. Unmatched junction bases numbered 7, after V lost 5 bases and J lost 7 bases. CDR1 MNHNS and CDR2 SASEGT come from the germline V gene. This CDR3 comprises 15 residues. CDR3: CASSPGQGFGGELFF. DNA for the CDR3: TGTGCCAGCAGTCCGGGACAGGGGTTCGGCGGGGAGCTGTTTTTT.

This clonotype was counted between two and nine times. This chain joins TRBV6-5 and TRBJ1-2; 7 nucleotides match TRBD1. This CDR3 contains 16 residues. V shed 2 bases, J shed 2 bases, and the junction held 8 bases outside the gene matches. CDR1 MNHEY and CDR2 SVGAGI come from the germline V gene. CDR3 residues: CASSYGPTGVNYGYTF. CDR3 in DNA: TGTGCCAGCAGTTACGGACCTACAGGGGTGAACTATGGCTACACCTTC.

V gene TRBV5-1 combines with J gene TRBJ2-6; D might be TRBD2 (6 bases). The CDR3 sequence is 18 residues long. The V gene lost 1 base and the J gene lost 0 bases, with 14 bases spanning the gap. Germline CDR1 and CDR2: SGHRS and YFSETQ. The CDR3 DNA is TGCGCCAGCAGCTTGACTAGCCCAGTTAGCTCTGGGGCCAACGTCCTGACTTTC. Translating it yields CASSLTSPVSSGANVLTF.